This TCR beta chain was recorded in a study of CD8 T cells in Susac syndrome. Background on the study: There were Susac syndrome patients who were therapy-naive at blood draw, others on corticosteroids, and others on intravenous immunoglobulin alone.

The RNA input was about 0.5 to 1 ug, and it was reverse transcribed with random hexamers. TCRdb itself ran the immunoSEQ multiplex PCR reads through MiXCR, one entry per CDR3 protein. The table records about 180,000 distinct CDR3 sequences, around 94% of them present only once. Study outcomes and limitations: The study admitted that it had a relatively small number of individuals in its TCR sequencing and HLA analysis.

In regard to this clonotype: Its antigen is not identified.

The CDR3 loop spans 12 amino acids. The V and J ends lost 5 bases and 4 bases respectively, with 7 bases between them. CDR1 is SGHAT and CDR2 is FQNNGV in the germline V gene. CD8+ and CD4+ T cells taken from blood had their TCR beta sequenced. The patients with Susac syndrome were individuals who fulfilled the recently defined diagnostic criteria for disease that was either definite or probable. The TCR was taken from a human donor with Susac syndrome. Sample: CD4+ T cells from PBMCs. The V and J genes are TRBV11-2 and TRBJ2-3; D remains unclear. CDR3 sequence reads: CASSQTPDTQYF. The CDR3 region has the DNA TGTGCCAGCAGCCAAACACCAGATACGCAGTATTTT.